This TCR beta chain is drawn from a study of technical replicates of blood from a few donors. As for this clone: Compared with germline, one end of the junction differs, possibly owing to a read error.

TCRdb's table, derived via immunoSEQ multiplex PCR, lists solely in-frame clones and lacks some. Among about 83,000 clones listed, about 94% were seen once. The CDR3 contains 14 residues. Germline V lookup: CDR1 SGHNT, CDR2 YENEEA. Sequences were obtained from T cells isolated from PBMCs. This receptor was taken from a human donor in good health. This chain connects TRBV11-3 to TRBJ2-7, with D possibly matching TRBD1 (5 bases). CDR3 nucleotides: TGTGCCAGCAGCCTAGACAATACAGGCTACGAGCAGTACTTC. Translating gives CASSLDNTGYEQYF. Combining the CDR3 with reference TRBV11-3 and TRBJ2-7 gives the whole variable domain EAGVVQSPRYKIIEKKQPVAFWCNPISGHNTLYWYLQNLGQGPELLIRYENEEAVDDSQLPKDRFSAERLKGVDSTLKIQPAELGDSAVYLCASSLDNTGYEQYFGPGTRLTVT.